These 12 T cell receptor beta chains originate from one sample sequenced in a study of T-cell memory formation after mild COVID-19. TCRdb fed the 5' RACE reads into MiXCR, producing one record per CDR3 protein. This table has over 500,000 distinct CDR3 sequences, approximately 15% appearing once. The sequencing sample was made of PBMCs or a T cell subset sorted from them (not recorded which). The origin of the receptors is an adult woman who had mild COVID-19 (a few samples of this study predate the infection). Cell type and time point are not known.

V and J are TRBV4-1 and TRBJ1-4, with a weak D call TRBD1 (6 bases). There are 14 residues in the CDR3. Germline assignment: CDR1 MGHRA and CDR2 YSYEKL. V was cut by 0 bases and J by 6 bases, with 8 bases left in between. CDR3 residues: CASSQEGGYEKLFF. CDR3 bases: TGCGCCAGCAGCCAAGAAGGGGGATATGAAAAACTGTTTTTT.

The rearrangement joins TRBV6-6 to TRBJ2-3, with 10 bases identical to TRBD2. This CDR3 has 18 amino acids. Trimming cost V 2 bases and J 4 bases; bases outside gene matches: 12. Germline assignment: CDR1 MNHNY and CDR2 SVGAGI (reference sequence). CDR3 sequence reads: CASSYGASGSLGADTQYF. CDR3 coding DNA: TGTGCCAGCAGTTACGGGGCTAGCGGGAGCTTAGGTGCAGATACGCAGTATTTT.

This clonotype was counted only a few times. The chain has TRBV20-1 and TRBJ1-5, with D tentatively TRBD1 (6 bases). The CDR3 spans 13 residues. Trimming stripped 5 bases from V and 0 bases from J, with 8 bases between. The germline V gene encodes CDR1 DFQATT and CDR2 SNEGSKA (reference sequence). CDR3 in amino acids: CSARDISNQPQHF. The CDR3 nucleotides read TGCAGTGCTCGGGACATTAGCAATCAGCCCCAGCATTTT.

This clonotype was detected a few times. The chain combines TRBV12-5 with TRBJ1-2; the D is unclear. Germline V CDR1 and CDR2: LGHNT, FRNRAP. Trimming took 2 bases from V and 5 from J, leaving 9 bases between them. The CDR3 spans 13 residues. The CDR3 nucleotides are TGTGCTAGTGGTTTGAGTGCTGGATATGGCTACACCTTC. Translating gives CASGLSAGYGYTF. The entire variable domain, with the rest obtained from reference TRBV12-5 and TRBJ1-2, is as follows: DARVTQTPRHKVTEMGQEVTMRCQPILGHNTVFWYRQTMMQGLELLAYFRNRAPLDDSGMPKDRFSAEMPDATLATLKIQPSEPRDSAVYFCASGLSAGYGYTFGSGTRLTVV.

This clonotype was seen a handful of times. V usage is TRBV4-3 and J usage is TRBJ2-7; D remains unclear. The CDR3 runs to 14 residues. Deletions cut 1 base from V and 2 bases from J, with 9 bases between. In germline, CDR1 is LGHNA, CDR2 YSLEER. CDR3 coding DNA: TGCGCCAGCAGCCAAGGGATACAGACCTACGAGCAGTACTTC. As protein: CASSQGIQTYEQYF.

The genes are TRBV5-1 and TRBJ2-1; 11 nucleotides agree with TRBD2. Germline loops: CDR1 SGHRS, CDR2 YFSETQ. Trimming cost V 4 bases and J 0 bases; bases outside gene matches: 3. The CDR3 length is 16 residues. In DNA, the CDR3 is TGCGCCAGCAGCCGACTAGCGGGGAGCTCCTACAATGAGCAGTTCTTC. This sequence encodes CASSRLAGSSYNEQFF.

J is TRBJ1-1 and V is TRBV29-1; TRBD1 might be the D (5 bases). Trimming left V 0 bases short and J 1 base short, with 18 bases between. CDR3 length: 17 residues. Germline V gene lookup returns CDR1 SQVTM and CDR2 ANQGSEA. This CDR3 is CSVEDPVPGATNTEAFF. DNA for the CDR3: TGCAGCGTTGAAGATCCGGTGCCCGGGGCTACGAACACTGAAGCTTTCTTT.

This clonotype was seen a few times. V is TRBV6-6 and J is TRBJ2-6; 8 bases map to TRBD1. Germline V gene data show CDR1 as MNHNY and CDR2 as SVGAGI (reference sequence). CDR3 size: 18 residues. The V segment lost 6 bases and the J segment 0 bases; nucleotides outside the gene matches: 10. The CDR3 bases are TGTGCCAGCAGCTACCCCGGACAGGGAACCTCTGGGGCCAACGTCCTGACTTTC. Protein: CASSYPGQGTSGANVLTF.

Only a few counts were recorded for this clonotype. V usage is TRBV6-5 and J usage is TRBJ2-7; D may be TRBD2 (5 bases). Germline V gene sequence: CDR1 MNHEY, CDR2 SVGAGI. V was cut by 6 bases and J by 4 bases, with 16 bases left in between. CDR3 length: 14 amino acids. DNA for the CDR3: TGTGCCAGCAGGGATACTATATCGGGATACGAGCAGTACTTC. This codes for CASRDTISGYEQYF.

The rearrangement uses TRBV5-1 and TRBJ2-5; 12 nucleotides agree with TRBD2. V dropped 4 bases and J dropped 2; count of bases not matched to a gene: 3. CDR1 and CDR2 (germline): SGHRS, YFSETQ. The CDR3 covers 15 residues. This CDR3 is CASSTLAGGQETQYF. The CDR3 DNA is TGCGCCAGCAGCACCCTAGCGGGGGGGCAAGAGACCCAGTACTTC. Full variable domain (outside the CDR3, taken from reference TRBV5-1 and TRBJ2-5): KAGVTQTPRYLIKTRGQQVTLSCSPISGHRSVSWYQQTPGQGLQFLFEYFSETQRNKGNFPGRFSGRQFSNSRSEMNVSTLELGDSALYLCASSTLAGGQETQYFGPGTRLLVL.

The chain couples TRBV29-1 to TRBJ2-7; 7 bases line up with TRBD2. CDR3 length: 13 amino acids. Germline V gene lookup returns CDR1 SQVTM and CDR2 ANQGSEA. Trimming at V came to 6 bases and at J to 4 bases, leaving 9 bases not matched to a gene. Written as DNA, the CDR3 is TGCAGCGTGTTTGGGGAAGCGGGGTACGAGCAGTACTTC. Translated, it gives CSVFGEAGYEQYF.

This clonotype was found a few times. The rearrangement links TRBV19 to TRBJ2-1; maybe TRBD1 (6 bases). The CDR3 runs 13 residues. The V and J ends lost 6 bases and 7 bases respectively, with 13 bases between them. Germline V gene sequence: CDR1 LNHDA, CDR2 SQIVND (reference sequence). Here the CDR3 reads CASRDTGRNEQFF. In DNA form, the CDR3 reads TGTGCCAGTAGGGATACAGGGCGAAATGAGCAGTTCTTC. Looking up the rest from reference TRBV19 and TRBJ2-1 gives the full variable domain: DGGITQSPKYLFRKEGQNVTLSCEQNLNHDAMYWYRQDPGQGLRLIYYSQIVNDFQKGDIAEGYSVSREKKESFPLTVTSAQKNPTAFYLCASRDTGRNEQFFGPGTRLTVL.